The 26 T cell receptor beta chains in this list originate from one sample, sequenced in a study of blood T cell repertoires in COVID-19. Assay: immunoSEQ multiplex PCR; the TCRdb copy retains only in-frame clones and omits some. Altogether under 20,000 clones are present, over 80% being singletons, with the ten largest covering about 8.3%. The sequenced sample was peripheral blood. These receptors were collected from a human donor in a cohort sampled during active COVID-19. The donor label of this sample is uncertain.

The chain couples TRBV11-2 to TRBJ2-7, with 7 bases that match TRBD1. V lost 5 bases and J lost 4; bases outside the gene matches: 8. The CDR3 is made up of 14 amino acids. The germline CDR1 and CDR2 sequences are SGHAT and FQNNGV. CDR3 coding DNA: TGTGCCAGCAGCCGGGACAGACGAAATTACGAGCAGTACTTC. Translating it yields CASSRDRRNYEQYF. The full variable domain, rest sourced from reference TRBV11-2 and TRBJ2-7, is EAGVAQSPRYKIIEKRQSVAFWCNPISGHATLYWYQQILGQGPKLLIQFQNNGVVDDSQLPKDRFSAERLKGVDSTLKIQPAKLEDSAVYLCASSRDRRNYEQYFGPGTRLTVT.

DNA of the CDR3: TGTGCCAGTAGCACAATTTCACAGGGGTGGAATTCACCCCTCCACTTT. As protein: CASSTISQGWNSPLHF. The J gene is TRBJ1-6, the V gene TRBV19; TRBD1 agrees at 7 bases. V was pared by 6 bases and J by 7 bases, with 12 bases of the junction left unmatched. CDR1 and CDR2 (germline): LNHDA, SQIVND (reference sequence). CDR3 length equals 16 residues.

This chain joins TRBV9 and TRBJ2-2, with D possibly being TRBD2 (5 bases). The CDR3 loop spans 13 amino acids. Per germline, CDR1 SGDLS and CDR2 YYNGEE. V was pared by 0 bases and J by 5 bases, with 5 bases between. CDR3 sequence (DNA): TGTGCCAGCAGCGTAGGCGGGACCGGGGAGCTGTTTTTT. Protein product: CASSVGGTGELFF.

The chain links TRBV5-1 to TRBJ1-4, with 11 positions matching TRBD1. The V gene's germline CDR1 is SGHRS and CDR2 YFSETQ. J lost 8 bases, V lost 0 bases, and 6 bases had no gene match. The length of the CDR3 is 16 residues. The CDR3 DNA is TGCGCCAGCAGCTTGGCCCCCGGGACAGGGGGAGAAAAACTGTTTTTT. Protein sequence: CASSLAPGTGGEKLFF.

V usage is TRBV30 and J usage is TRBJ2-6; 7 bases align to TRBD1. The length of the CDR3 is 22 residues. The germline V gene has CDR1 GTSNPN and CDR2 SVGIG (reference sequence). V shed 0 bases, J shed 0 bases, and the junction held 20 bases outside the gene matches. The CDR3 coding sequence is TGTGCCTGGAGTGTACAGGGGAACAGGCGGAAATCCCAGAGCTCTGGGGCCAACGTCCTGACTTTC. Amino acid sequence: CAWSVQGNRRKSQSSGANVLTF. Variable domain in full (rest from reference TRBV30 and TRBJ2-6): SQTIHQWPATLVQPVGSPLSLECTVEGTSNPNLYWYRQAAGRGLQLLFYSVGIGQISSEVPQNLSASRPQDRQFILSSKKLLLSDSGFYLCAWSVQGNRRKSQSSGANVLTFGAGSRLTVL.

CDR3 loop: CASSGGTSGSGEQFF. CDR3 DNA: TGTGCCAGCAGCGGTGGGACTAGCGGGAGTGGTGAGCAGTTCTTC. The genes are TRBV9 and TRBJ2-1; 14 nucleotides align to TRBD2. Germline trimming cut 3 bases from V and 9 bases from J; bases unmatched to any gene: 5. CDR1 is SGDLS, CDR2 YYNGEE, per germline. This CDR3 comprises 15 residues.

The chain recombines TRBV27 with TRBJ2-1; possible D gene TRBD2, 6 bases. V was clipped by 5 bases and J by 4 bases, with 15 bases between them. The V gene's germline CDR1 is MNHEY and CDR2 SMNVEV (reference sequence). This CDR3 has 15 residues. CDR3 protein: CASSPSGSTYNEQFF. The CDR3 nucleotides read TGTGCCAGCAGTCCCTCCGGGAGCACGTACAATGAGCAGTTCTTC.

This chain links TRBV4-1 with TRBJ1-2; weak D call: TRBD1 (6 bases). CDR1 is MGHRA and CDR2 is YSYEKL in the germline V gene. CDR3 length: 14 amino acids. With 1 base removed from V and 11 bases from J, the gap between germline ends came to 17 bases. CDR3 residues: CASSQAPDSPGYTF. In nucleotides, the CDR3 is TGCGCCAGCAGCCAAGCCCCGGACAGCCCGGGGTACACCTTC.

This clone has a single count. The chain employs TRBV10-2 and TRBJ2-7; possible D gene TRBD2, 6 bases. The V end was cut by 0 bases, the J end by 3 bases, with 6 bases between. Germline V CDR1 and CDR2: WSHSY, SAAADI. The CDR3 extends over 13 amino acids. CDR3 residues: CASSESGSYEQYF. The CDR3 DNA follows: TGCGCCAGCAGTGAGTCCGGGAGCTACGAGCAGTACTTC.

This clone was seen once. J is TRBJ1-2 and V is TRBV19, with D possibly TRBD1 on 6 matching bases. Trimming left V 5 bases short and J 7 bases short, with 14 bases between. From germline, CDR1 is LNHDA and CDR2 SQIVND (reference sequence). The length of the CDR3 is 13 residues. The DNA of the CDR3 is TGTGCCAGTAGTGCCAGGGGAAGCGGTGGCTACACCTTC. Protein: CASSARGSGGYTF.

The chain is built from TRBV20-1 and TRBJ2-3; weak D call: TRBD2 (5 bases). CDR3 length equals 11 residues. Germline V gene data show CDR1 as DFQATT and CDR2 as SNEGSKA (reference sequence). Trimming took off 7 bases at V and 9 bases at J, with 14 bases between the two ends. In DNA, the CDR3 is TGCAGTGGCGCTAGCCAGCAAACGCAGTATTTT. It is translated as CSGASQQTQYF.

V is TRBV10-3 and J is TRBJ2-1; D is perhaps TRBD1 (6 bases). The V end lost 4 bases, the J end lost 7 bases, and 14 bases lay between the germline ends. Germline V gives CDR1 ENHRY, CDR2 SYGVKD. The length of the CDR3 is 14 residues. Here the CDR3 reads CAISGGYQGNEQFF. CDR3 DNA: TGTGCCATCAGTGGCGGTTACCAGGGGAATGAGCAGTTCTTC.

This sequence joins TRBV2 and TRBJ1-4; 8 bases are a match to TRBD1. The junction had 6 bases not matched to a gene; V was cut back by 5 bases and J by 10 bases. The CDR3 has 13 amino acids. Germline-derived CDR1 and CDR2 are SNHLY and FYNNEI. DNA of the CDR3: TGTGCCAGCAGTTTTGGACAGGGTGGAAAACTGTTTTTT. It codes for CASSFGQGGKLFF.

V is TRBV5-1 and J is TRBJ1-1; 8 bases match TRBD1. Germline V gives CDR1 SGHRS, CDR2 YFSETQ. The CDR3 spans 13 residues. V was pared by 2 bases and J by 9 bases, with 6 bases of the junction left unmatched. The CDR3 sequence: CASSFGQGGKAFF. The CDR3 DNA reads TGCGCCAGCAGCTTTGGACAGGGTGGAAAAGCTTTCTTT.

The chain recombines TRBV7-2 with TRBJ1-3; a weak D match, TRBD1 (6 bases). The CDR3 is made up of 17 amino acids. Between the trimmed V and J ends, which lost 2 bases and 0 bases, there was a span of 14 bases. Germline V gives CDR1 SGHTA, CDR2 FQGNSA. DNA for the CDR3: TGTGCCAGCAGCTTACGACAGGACCCGAGCTCTGGAAACACCATATATTTT. This encodes CASSLRQDPSSGNTIYF.

The CDR3: CASSDRENYGYTF. For the CDR3, the DNA is TGTGCCAGCAGCGACAGGGAAAACTATGGCTACACCTTC. V and J are TRBV2 and TRBJ1-2; 7 bases align to TRBD1. Losses at the gene ends were 6 bases for V and 2 bases for J; bases not matched to a gene: 3. This CDR3 has 13 amino acids. Germline V gene sequence: CDR1 SNHLY, CDR2 FYNNEI.

The chain joins TRBV11-3 to TRBJ1-1; 9 nucleotides match TRBD1. Germline V gives CDR1 SGHNT, CDR2 YENEEA. The CDR3 runs to 16 residues. The J segment lost 1 base and the V segment lost 3 bases, leaving 6 bases of the junction unmatched. The CDR3 is CASSLGGDRANTEAFF. Written as DNA, the CDR3 is TGTGCCAGCAGCTTGGGTGGGGACAGGGCGAACACTGAAGCTTTCTTT.

V usage is TRBV28 and J usage is TRBJ2-3; 7 bases map to TRBD2. In germline, CDR1 is MDHEN, CDR2 SYDVKM. This CDR3 is built from 16 residues. With 6 bases clipped from V and 7 bases from J, the junction kept 16 bases outside the gene matches. The CDR3 bases are TGTGCCAGCAGCCAACCAGGACGCGGGAGAGGCAATACGCAGTATTTT. This codes for CASSQPGRGRGNTQYF.

The DNA of the CDR3 is TGTGCCAGCTCACAAACTTCGGGAGGGGACAATGAGCAGTTCTTC. Translated, it gives CASSQTSGGDNEQFF. The V and J genes are TRBV18 and TRBJ2-1, with 8 bases lining up with TRBD2. Germline CDR1 reads KGHSH; CDR2 reads LQKENI. This CDR3 is 15 amino acids long. V lost 4 bases, J lost 5 bases, and 7 bases stayed unmatched.

V and J are TRBV2 and TRBJ2-5; D is possibly TRBD1 (6 bases). CDR1 and CDR2 (germline): SNHLY, FYNNEI. The ends were cut back, 5 bases at V and 1 base at J, with 11 bases in the middle. CDR3 length: 14 amino acids. Here the CDR3 DNA reads TGTGCCAGCAGTCCAGGGGTCTTCCAAGAGACCCAGTACTTC. It codes for CASSPGVFQETQYF.

The V and J genes are TRBV5-4 and TRBJ2-3, with 10 bases identical to TRBD2. The V gene's germline CDR1 is SGHNT and CDR2 YYREEE (reference sequence). This CDR3 has 16 amino acids. With V trimmed by 5 bases and J by 0 bases, 6 bases remained unmatched. Here the CDR3 DNA reads TGTGCCAGCAGACGGACTAGCGGAACTAGCACAGATACGCAGTATTTT. Amino acids: CASRRTSGTSTDTQYF.

The CDR3 reads CASSYSSRGGYTF. The DNA for the CDR3 is TGTGCCAGCAGTTACTCGAGCCGGGGTGGCTACACCTTC. The V call is TRBV6-2 or TRBV6-3, the J call TRBJ1-2; unclear D gene. Germline V gene sequence: CDR1 MNHEY, CDR2 SVGEGT. With 0 bases removed from V and 7 bases from J, the gap between germline ends came to 9 bases. The CDR3 has 13 amino acids.

The chain recombines TRBV27 with TRBJ2-5, with 14 bases matching TRBD2. Germline V gene data show CDR1 as MNHEY and CDR2 as SMNVEV (reference sequence). The junction had 9 bases not matched to a gene; V was cut back by 5 bases and J by 4 bases. The CDR3 is made up of 17 amino acids. The CDR3 nucleotides read TGTGCCAGCAGTCCCCCGACTAGCGGGAGGGCCCTAGAGACCCAGTACTTC. Translating it yields CASSPPTSGRALETQYF.

The chain is built from TRBV2 and TRBJ2-1; D remains ambiguous. The ends were cut back, 6 bases at V and 4 bases at J, with 7 bases in the middle. The CDR3 has 12 residues. CDR1 SNHLY and CDR2 FYNNEI come from the germline V gene. The CDR3 DNA sequence: TGTGCCAGCAGACTCGGGTACAATGAGCAGTTCTTC. Amino acid sequence: CASRLGYNEQFF.

For the CDR3, the DNA is TGCGCCAGCAGCCAAAGAAACTTCGCTAGCGGGATAACAGATACGCAGTATTTT. Amino acid sequence: CASSQRNFASGITDTQYF. The chain has TRBV4-1 and TRBJ2-3, with 9 bases that match TRBD2. CDR3 size: 18 residues. CDR1 is MGHRA and CDR2 is YSYEKL in the germline V gene. The V gene end was trimmed by 2 bases and the J gene end by 3 bases; junction bases not matched to a gene: 12.

The V and J genes are TRBV2 and TRBJ1-6; D remains unclear. The germline V and J ends were trimmed by 7 bases and 3 bases, with 7 bases remaining between them. CDR1 is SNHLY, CDR2 FYNNEI, per germline. The CDR3 totals 13 residues. Here the CDR3 DNA reads TGTGCCAGCAATCAGGTCTATAATTCACCCCTCCACTTT. This translates into CASNQVYNSPLHF.